Described below is a single T cell receptor (beta chain) sequence and its context. The antigen is unknown. Survey-level TCR-beta sequencing used DNA from CEF-cultured naive and memory CD4+ T cells. This table comes from immunoSEQ multiplex PCR, and its TCRdb copy is limited to in-frame clones, with some not included. The profile shows roughly 43,000 clones, around 79% of them singletons. V dropped 4 bases and J dropped 1 base, with 9 bases sitting between them. The CDR3 length is 14 residues. Germline V CDR1 and CDR2: KGHDR, SFDVKD. The data belong to a study of CD4 T cells in relation to SARS-CoV-2 and coronaviruses. Study findings and constraints: Crossreactivity was assessed only for spike protein, not other viral proteins.

Material for sequencing was naive CD4+ T cells from PBMCs, cultured in vitro. The subset is: naive CD4+ T cells isolated by negative enrichment. The receptor was derived from an adult with COVID-19. This chain uses TRBV24-1 with TRBJ2-5; D is unresolved. The CDR3 region is CATSDRVFQETQYF. Written as DNA, the CDR3 is TGTGCCACCAGTGACCGGGTCTTCCAAGAGACCCAGTACTTC.